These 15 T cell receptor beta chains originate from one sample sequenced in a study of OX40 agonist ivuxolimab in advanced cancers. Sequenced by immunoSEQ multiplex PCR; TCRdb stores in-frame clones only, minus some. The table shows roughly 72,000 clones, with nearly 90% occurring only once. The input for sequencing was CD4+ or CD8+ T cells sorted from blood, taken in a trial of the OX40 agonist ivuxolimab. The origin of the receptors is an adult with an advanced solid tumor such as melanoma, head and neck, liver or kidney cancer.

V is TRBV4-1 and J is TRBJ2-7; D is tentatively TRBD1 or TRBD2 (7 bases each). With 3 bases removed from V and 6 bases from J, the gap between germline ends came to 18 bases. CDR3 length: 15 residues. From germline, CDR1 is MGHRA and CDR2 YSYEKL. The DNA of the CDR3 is TGCGCCAGCAGCCAGACAGGGCTAGCGGCGAGCGAGCAGTACTTC. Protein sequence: CASSQTGLAASEQYF.

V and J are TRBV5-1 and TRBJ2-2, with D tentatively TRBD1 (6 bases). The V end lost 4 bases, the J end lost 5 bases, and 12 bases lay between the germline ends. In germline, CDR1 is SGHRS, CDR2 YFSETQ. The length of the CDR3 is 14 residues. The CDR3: CASSIPQGTGELFF. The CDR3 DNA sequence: TGCGCCAGCAGCATTCCCCAGGGGACCGGGGAGCTGTTTTTT.

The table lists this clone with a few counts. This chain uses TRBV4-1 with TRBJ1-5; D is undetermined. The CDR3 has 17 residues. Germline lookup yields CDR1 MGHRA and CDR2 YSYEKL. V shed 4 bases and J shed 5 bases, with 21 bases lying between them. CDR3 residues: CASSRQLAEGGDQPQHF. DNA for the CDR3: TGCGCCAGCAGCCGGCAATTGGCGGAAGGAGGTGATCAGCCCCAGCATTTT.

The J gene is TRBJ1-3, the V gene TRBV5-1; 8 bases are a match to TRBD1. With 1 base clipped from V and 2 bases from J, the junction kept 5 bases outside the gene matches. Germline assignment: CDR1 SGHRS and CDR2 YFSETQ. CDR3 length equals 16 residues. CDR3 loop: CASSLKPGGAGNTIYF. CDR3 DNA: TGCGCCAGCAGCTTGAAACCAGGGGGCGCTGGAAACACCATATATTTT.

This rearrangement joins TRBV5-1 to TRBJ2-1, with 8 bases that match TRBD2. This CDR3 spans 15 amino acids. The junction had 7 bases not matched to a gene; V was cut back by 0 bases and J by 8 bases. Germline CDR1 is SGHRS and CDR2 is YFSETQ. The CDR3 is CASSLVRTSFDEQFF. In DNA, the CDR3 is TGCGCCAGCAGCTTGGTTCGGACTAGCTTCGATGAGCAGTTCTTC.

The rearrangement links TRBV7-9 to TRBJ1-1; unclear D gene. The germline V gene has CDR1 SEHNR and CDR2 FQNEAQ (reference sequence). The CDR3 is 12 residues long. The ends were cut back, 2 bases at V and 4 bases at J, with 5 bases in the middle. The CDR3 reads CASSLKVTEAFF. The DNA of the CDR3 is TGTGCCAGCAGCTTAAAAGTCACTGAAGCTTTCTTT.

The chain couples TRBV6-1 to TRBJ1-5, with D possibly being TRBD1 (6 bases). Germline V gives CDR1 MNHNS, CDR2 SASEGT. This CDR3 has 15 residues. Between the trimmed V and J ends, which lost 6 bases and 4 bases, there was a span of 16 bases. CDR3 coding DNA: TGTGCCAGCAGATTGCCAGGGGCATGGAATCAGCCCCAGCATTTT. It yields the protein CASRLPGAWNQPQHF.

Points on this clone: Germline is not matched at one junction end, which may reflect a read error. The DNA for the CDR3 is TGTGCCATCAGTGACCAAGGGACAGGGATCTACGAGCAGTACTTC. Amino acids: CAISDQGTGIYEQYF. This sequence joins TRBV6-1 and TRBJ2-7; 9 bases are shared with TRBD1. CDR1 MNHNS and CDR2 SASEGT come from the germline V gene. The CDR3 length is 15 residues.

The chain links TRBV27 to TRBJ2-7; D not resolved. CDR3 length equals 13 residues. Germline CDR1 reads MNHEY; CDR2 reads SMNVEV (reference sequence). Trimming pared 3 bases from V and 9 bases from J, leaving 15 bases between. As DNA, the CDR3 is TGTGCCAGCAGTTTCAGTCCGCCCGCACGGCAGTACTTC. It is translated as CASSFSPPARQYF.

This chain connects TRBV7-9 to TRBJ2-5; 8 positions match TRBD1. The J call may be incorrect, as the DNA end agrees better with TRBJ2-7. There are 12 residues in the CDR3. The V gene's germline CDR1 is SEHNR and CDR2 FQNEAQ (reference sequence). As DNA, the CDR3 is TGTGCCAGCAGCGGACAGGGTTACGAGCAGTACTTC. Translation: CASSGQGYEQYF.

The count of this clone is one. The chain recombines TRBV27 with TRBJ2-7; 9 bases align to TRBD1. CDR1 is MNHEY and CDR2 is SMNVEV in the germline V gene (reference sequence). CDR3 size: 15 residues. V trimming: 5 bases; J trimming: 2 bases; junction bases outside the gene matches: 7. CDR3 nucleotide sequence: TGTGCCAGCAGTCTACGACAGGGGGGGGCCTACGAGCAGTACTTC. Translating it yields CASSLRQGGAYEQYF.

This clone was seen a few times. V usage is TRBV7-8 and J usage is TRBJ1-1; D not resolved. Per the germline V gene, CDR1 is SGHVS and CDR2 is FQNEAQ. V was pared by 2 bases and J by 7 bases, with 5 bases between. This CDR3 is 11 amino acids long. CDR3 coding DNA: TGTGCCAGCAGCTTATTGGGTGAAGCTTTCTTT. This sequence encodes CASSLLGEAFF. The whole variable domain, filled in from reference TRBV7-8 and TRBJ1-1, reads GAGVSQSPRYKVAKRGQDVALRCDPISGHVSLFWYQQALGQGPEFLTYFQNEAQLDKSGLPSDRFFAERPEGSVSTLKIQRTQQEDSAVYLCASSLLGEAFFGQGTRLTVV.

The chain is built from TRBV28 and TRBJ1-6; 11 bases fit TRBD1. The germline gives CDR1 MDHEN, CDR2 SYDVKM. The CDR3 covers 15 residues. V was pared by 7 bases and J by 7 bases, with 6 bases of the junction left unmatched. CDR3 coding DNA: TGTGCCAGCACCCCCGGACAGGGGGCGAATTCACCCCTCCACTTT. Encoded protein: CASTPGQGANSPLHF.

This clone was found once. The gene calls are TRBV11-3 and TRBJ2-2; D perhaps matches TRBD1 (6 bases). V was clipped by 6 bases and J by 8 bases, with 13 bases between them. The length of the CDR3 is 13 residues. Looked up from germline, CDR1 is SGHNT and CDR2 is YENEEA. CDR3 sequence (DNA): TGTGCCAGCAGGGGCAGGGGCTCAGGGGAGCTGTTTTTT. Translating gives CASRGRGSGELFF.

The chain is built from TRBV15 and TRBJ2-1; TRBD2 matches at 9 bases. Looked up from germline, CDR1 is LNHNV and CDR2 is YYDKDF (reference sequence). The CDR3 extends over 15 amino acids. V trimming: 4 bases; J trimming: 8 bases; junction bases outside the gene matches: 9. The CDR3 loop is CATSILAGRGDEQFF. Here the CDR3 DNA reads TGTGCCACCAGCATCCTAGCGGGGCGGGGGGATGAGCAGTTCTTC.